These 7 T cell receptor beta chains share one sample of origin, sequenced in a study of blood T cell repertoires in COVID-19. Some clones are missing from TCRdb's copy, which holds only in-frame ones; the method was immunoSEQ multiplex PCR. Altogether approximately 230,000 clones are present, about 91% being singletons, with the ten largest covering 1.2% to 1.5%. The specimen sequenced was peripheral blood. The receptors originated from a man older than 75 with acute or convalescent COVID-19.

The rearrangement links TRBV9 to TRBJ2-5; D gene ambiguous. There are 15 residues in the CDR3. Germline V gene sequence: CDR1 SGDLS, CDR2 YYNGEE. Trimming took off 1 base at V and 5 bases at J, with 15 bases between the two ends. The CDR3 DNA reads TGTGCCAGCAGCGTAAACAACCGAGGCGCCGAGACCCAGTACTTC. Protein sequence: CASSVNNRGAETQYF.

The chain carries TRBV29-1 and TRBJ1-1; tentatively, D is TRBD1 (5 bases). V lost 0 bases and J 11 bases, leaving 13 bases between the germline ends. CDR1 is SQVTM and CDR2 is ANQGSEA in the germline V gene. The CDR3 contains 12 residues. CDR3 protein: CSVEDLGRVAFF. CDR3 DNA sequence: TGCAGCGTTGAAGATCTTGGCAGGGTGGCTTTCTTT.

This clone was detected only a few times. The chain carries TRBV14 and TRBJ2-5; 7 bases match TRBD2. The V gene end was trimmed by 4 bases and the J gene end by 0 bases; junction bases not matched to a gene: 5. This CDR3 contains 15 residues. Germline V gene sequence: CDR1 SGHDN, CDR2 FVKESK. The CDR3 DNA follows: TGTGCCAGCAGCCCCAGCGGGACGTACCAAGAGACCCAGTACTTC. It specifies CASSPSGTYQETQYF.

The V call is TRBV7-6, the J call TRBJ2-1; D gene uncertain. Germline V lookup: CDR1 SGHVS, CDR2 FNYEAQ. CDR3 length: 18 residues. Trimming took off 1 base at V and 0 bases at J, with 16 bases between the two ends. CDR3 sequence: CASSLDSGRANSYNEQFF. The CDR3 DNA sequence: TGTGCCAGCAGCTTAGATTCCGGCAGAGCGAACTCCTACAATGAGCAGTTCTTC.

V usage is TRBV5-1 and J usage is TRBJ1-4, with 8 bases aligning to TRBD1. The ends lost 0 bases at V and 5 bases at J; junction bases unmatched: 6. The CDR3 has 16 residues. The germline V gene encodes CDR1 SGHRS and CDR2 YFSETQ. The CDR3 reads CASSLDGTGLNEKLFF. Here the CDR3 DNA reads TGCGCCAGCAGCTTGGACGGGACAGGACTGAATGAAAAACTGTTTTTT.

The rearrangement uses TRBV12-3 or TRBV12-4 and TRBJ1-1; 7 nucleotides line up with TRBD1. This CDR3 is 11 amino acids long. With V trimmed by 6 bases and J by 8 bases, 3 bases remained unmatched. CDR3 sequence reads: CASRDRAEAFF. In DNA form, the CDR3 reads TGTGCCAGCAGAGACAGGGCGGAAGCTTTCTTT.

This chain uses TRBV18 with TRBJ2-1; the match to TRBD1 covers 10 bases. The CDR3 runs 16 residues. Unmatched junction bases numbered 5, after V lost 3 bases and J lost 3 bases. Germline CDR1 and CDR2: KGHSH and LQKENI. The CDR3 sequence: CASSPGDRGLYNEQFF. The DNA of the CDR3 is TGTGCCAGCTCACCGGGGGACAGGGGCCTCTACAATGAGCAGTTCTTC.